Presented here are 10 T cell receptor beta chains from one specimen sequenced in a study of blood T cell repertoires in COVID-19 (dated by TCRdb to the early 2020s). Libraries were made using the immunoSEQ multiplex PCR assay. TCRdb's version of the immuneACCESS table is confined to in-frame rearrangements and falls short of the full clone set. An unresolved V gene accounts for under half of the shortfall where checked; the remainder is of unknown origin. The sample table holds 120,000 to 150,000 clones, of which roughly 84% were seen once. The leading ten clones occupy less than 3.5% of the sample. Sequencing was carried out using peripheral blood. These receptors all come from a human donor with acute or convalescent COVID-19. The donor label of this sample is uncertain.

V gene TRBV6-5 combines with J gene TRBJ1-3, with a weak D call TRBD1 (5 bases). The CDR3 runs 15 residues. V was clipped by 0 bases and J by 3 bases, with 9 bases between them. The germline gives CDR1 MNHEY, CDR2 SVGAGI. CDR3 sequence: CASSYSIGGGNTIYF. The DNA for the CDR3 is TGTGCCAGCAGTTACTCGATCGGGGGTGGAAACACCATATATTTT.

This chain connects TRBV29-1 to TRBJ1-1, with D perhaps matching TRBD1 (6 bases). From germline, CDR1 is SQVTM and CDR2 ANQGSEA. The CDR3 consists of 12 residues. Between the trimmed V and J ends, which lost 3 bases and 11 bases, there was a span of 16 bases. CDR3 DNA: TGCAGCGTTGAGGGGGCGCAGGTCGGTGCTTTCTTT. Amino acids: CSVEGAQVGAFF.

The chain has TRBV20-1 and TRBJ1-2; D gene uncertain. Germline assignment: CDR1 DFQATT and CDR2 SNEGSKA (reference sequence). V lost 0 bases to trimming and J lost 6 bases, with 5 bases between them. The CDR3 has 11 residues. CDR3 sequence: CSARESDGYTF. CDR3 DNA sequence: TGCAGTGCTAGAGAGAGCGATGGCTACACCTTC.

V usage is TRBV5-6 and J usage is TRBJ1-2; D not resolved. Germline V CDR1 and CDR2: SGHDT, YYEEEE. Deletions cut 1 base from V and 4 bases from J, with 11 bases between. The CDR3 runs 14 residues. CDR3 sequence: CASSLRYTVYGYTF. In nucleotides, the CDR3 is TGTGCCAGCAGCTTGAGATATACAGTCTATGGCTACACCTTC.

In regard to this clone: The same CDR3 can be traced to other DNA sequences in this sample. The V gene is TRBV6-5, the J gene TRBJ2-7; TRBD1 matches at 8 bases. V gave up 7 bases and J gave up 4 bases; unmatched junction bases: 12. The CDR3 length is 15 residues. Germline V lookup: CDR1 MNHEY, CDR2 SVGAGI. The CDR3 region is CASNSPGQGAYEQYF. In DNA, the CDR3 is TGTGCCAGCAATAGTCCGGGTCAGGGGGCTTACGAGCAGTACTTC.

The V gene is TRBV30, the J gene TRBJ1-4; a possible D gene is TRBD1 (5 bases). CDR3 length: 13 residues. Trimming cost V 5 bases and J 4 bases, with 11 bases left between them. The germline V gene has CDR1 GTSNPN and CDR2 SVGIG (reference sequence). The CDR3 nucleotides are TGTGCCTGGGCGGGGGACCTTAATGAAAAACTGTTTTTT. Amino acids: CAWAGDLNEKLFF.

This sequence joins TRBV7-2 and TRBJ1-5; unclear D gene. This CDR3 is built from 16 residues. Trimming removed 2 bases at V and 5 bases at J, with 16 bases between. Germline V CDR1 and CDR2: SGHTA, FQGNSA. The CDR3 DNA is TGTGCCAGCAGCTTATCCCGGTCGAGGGCCCATCAGCCCCAGCATTTT. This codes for CASSLSRSRAHQPQHF. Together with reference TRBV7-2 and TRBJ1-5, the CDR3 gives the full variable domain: GAGVSQSPSNKVTEKGKDVELRCDPISGHTALYWYRQSLGQGLEFLIYFQGNSAPDKSGLPSDRFSAERTGGSVSTLTIQRTQQEDSAVYLCASSLSRSRAHQPQHFGDGTRLSIL.

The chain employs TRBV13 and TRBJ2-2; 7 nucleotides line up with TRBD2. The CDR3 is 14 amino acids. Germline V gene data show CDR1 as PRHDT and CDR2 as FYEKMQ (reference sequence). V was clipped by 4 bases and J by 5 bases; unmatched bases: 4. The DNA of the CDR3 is TGTGCCAGCAGCTGGAGGGGAGGGACCGGGGAGCTGTTTTTT. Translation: CASSWRGGTGELFF.

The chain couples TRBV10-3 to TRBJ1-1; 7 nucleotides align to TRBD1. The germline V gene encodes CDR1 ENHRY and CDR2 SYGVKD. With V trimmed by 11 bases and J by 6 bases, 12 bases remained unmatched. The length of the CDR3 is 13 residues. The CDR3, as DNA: TGTGCCGCCACCGGGACTCAGGGGGCTGAAGCTTTCTTT. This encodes CAATGTQGAEAFF.

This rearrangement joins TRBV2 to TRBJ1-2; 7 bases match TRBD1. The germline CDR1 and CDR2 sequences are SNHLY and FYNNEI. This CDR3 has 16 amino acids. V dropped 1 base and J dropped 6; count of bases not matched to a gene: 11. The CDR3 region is CASSEGTDRQGHGYTF. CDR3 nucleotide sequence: TGTGCCAGCAGTGAAGGGACTGACAGACAGGGTCATGGCTACACCTTC.